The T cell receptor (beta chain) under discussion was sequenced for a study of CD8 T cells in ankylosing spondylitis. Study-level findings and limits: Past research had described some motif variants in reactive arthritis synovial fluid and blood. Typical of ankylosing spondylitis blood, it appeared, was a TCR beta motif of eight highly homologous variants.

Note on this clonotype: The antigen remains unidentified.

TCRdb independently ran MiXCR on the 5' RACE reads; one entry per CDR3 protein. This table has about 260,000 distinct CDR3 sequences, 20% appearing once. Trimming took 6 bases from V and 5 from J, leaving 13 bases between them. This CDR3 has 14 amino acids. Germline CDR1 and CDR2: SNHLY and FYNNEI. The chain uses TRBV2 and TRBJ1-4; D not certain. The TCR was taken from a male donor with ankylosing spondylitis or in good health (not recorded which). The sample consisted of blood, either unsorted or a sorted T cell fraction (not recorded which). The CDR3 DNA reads TGTGCCAGCAGAGCTCCAGGAGAAAATGAAAAACTGTTTTTT. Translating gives CASRAPGENEKLFF.